The clone carrying this T cell receptor (beta chain) has a count of ten or more. No progression to ophthalmopathy during 18 months of follow-up defined stable disease. Amplified regions were TCR beta CDR3 sequences from RNA transcripts. A set of HTBI primers served as the primers for a first-round RT-PCR of the TCR CDR3. TCRdb ran MiXCR on the multiplex PCR reads and lists one entry per CDR3 protein. This table holds around 400,000 distinct CDR3 sequences, around 25% found once. This sample is part of a study of T cells in Graves' hyperthyroidism and ophthalmopathy. Study at large: Initial diagnosis, before any treatment, was when peripheral blood was collected.

This CDR3 contains 14 residues. J was trimmed by 3 bases and V by 0 bases; bases with no gene match: 5. From germline, CDR1 is DFQATT and CDR2 SNEGSKA (reference sequence). Sequencing was carried out using blood. V usage is TRBV20-1 and J usage is TRBJ2-7, with 7 positions matching TRBD2. The clonotype comes from a man aged 50 or older with Graves' hyperthyroidism. CDR3 sequence reads: CSARDPRGNYEQYF. Here the CDR3 DNA reads TGCAGTGCTAGAGACCCGCGGGGGAACTACGAGCAGTACTTC.